This section outlines one T cell receptor (beta chain) sequence together with its context. This clone was seen only a few times. The target of this receptor is not known. The record has no base qualities; no much larger clone is one base away. These data belong to a study of cytomegalovirus exposure and HLA in healthy donors (dated by TCRdb to about 2017). In terms of the full investigation: An earlier analysis of 587 of the donors reported 276 Gb of sequence data and 117 million unique TCR beta sequences obtained from roughly 170 million T cells. About 310 gigabases of sequencing data and tens of millions of unique TCR sequences were included in an early release covering roughly 600 HLA-typed donors. Of the roughly 390 genotyped donors, more than 75% were placed in the genetic ancestry cluster associated with self-reported Caucasian donors. The study aimed to test whether signatures of past pathogen exposure could be identified by cataloging public T cell receptors. The study profiled the T cell repertoires of hundreds of subjects by immunosequencing and related them to cytomegalovirus serostatus. Along with the roughly 700-subject first cohort, a separate validation cohort of roughly 110 different subjects was used. High-throughput TCR immunosequencing, statistical association of individual TCRs with disease status, and machine learning were combined to predict cytomegalovirus infection status. In a later analysis, previously published TCR beta repertoires from several hundred donors were re-analyzed and high-resolution HLA genotyping was added so that TCR occurrence patterns could be studied. Rather than using new phenotypic data, the later analysis identified candidate immune exposures from TCR beta sequences and from how often those sequences occurred across donors. To decide whether each TCR beta V gene segment behaved as functional or pseudogenic, an earlier analysis of some 600 of the donors relied on high-throughput TCR beta sequencing. Donor age, sex, ethnicity and CMV serostatus were collected together with the repertoire data. Genome-wide SNP genotypes for about three fifths of the roughly 670 donors were used in a later genetic analysis, which treated that subset as a discovery cohort. Every repertoire in the discovery cohort had been generated on one and the same sequencing platform. HLA typing included class I and class II loci at four-digit resolution. The number of typed donors differed by locus: about 620-640 for A, B, C, DRB1 and DQB1; 500 to 550 for DQA1; around 580 for DPA1; and 400 to 480 for DPB1. Four or five DR-DQ haplotypes were handled as single units for association and clustering, since linkage in the cohort was strong. Among under 450 genotyped donors of the cohort, an average of roughly 240,000 unique TCR beta nucleotide sequences were sequenced per donor, roughly 18% of them non-productive. General findings and caveats noted by the study authors: A further reported finding was that TCR beta sequences accurately predicted the HLA-A and HLA-B alleles for most subjects in the first cohort. Across donors, most TCR sequences were observed very rarely, whereas some public TCRs were present in many individuals. According to a later analysis, parvovirus B19, influenza, CMV and Epstein-Barr virus appeared linked to several top co-occurrence clusters. Immune exposure information for the cohort was limited to CMV serostatus. In a later analysis, TCR association rates were found to vary across HLA loci, with the most associated TCRs seen for DRB1 alleles and the fewest for HLA-C alleles. In an earlier analysis of around 500 of the donors, most TCR beta V segments appeared in productive rearrangements about 87% or about 30% of the time, broadly matching IMGT annotations. A later genetic analysis associated a missense DCLRE1C variant with V-gene and J-gene trimming of TCR beta chains, and an independent cohort replicated the association. Because HLA typing was unavailable for some donors at each locus, only the typed subset was used in association tests. The earlier analysis of around 600 of the donors excluded around 17 rarely observed V segments, including chromosome 9 orphons, because counts were too low. The presence/absence analyses assumed that sequencing depth was roughly uniform across donors, and that assumption may not be true. When HLA alleles, especially DR and DQ, strongly co-occurred, attributing TCR associations to individual alleles was difficult. Some IMGT-functional V segments, including TRBV6-2 and TRBV6-3, could not be distinguished by the 87-base-pair reads and were therefore excluded. In a later analysis, HLA-associated TCR beta chains were found to be more clonally expanded and to have lower generation probabilities than equally common non-associated chains. The authors suggested that the approach could potentially be extended to other disease states and immunological phenotypes. In the study, 150 to 200 TCR beta chains were listed as associated with cytomegalovirus. According to a later analysis, most CMV-associated TCR beta chains appeared to be HLA-restricted, and the HLA associations seemed to be driven largely by CMV exposure. In this cohort, only TCR beta chains were sequenced, and detectable features were limited by the absence of alpha or paired-chain data. Three of the identified cytomegalovirus-associated TCR beta chains were confirmed in vitro to be specific for cytomegalovirus antigens. In a later genetic analysis, fewer N-insertions in productive TCRs were reported among donors in an Asian-associated ancestry cluster than the approximately 710-donor mean. Linkage disequilibrium might explain the correlated functional status among segregating V segments, but an unknown experimental factor could not be excluded. A later analysis associated 17,000 or so TCR beta sequences with specific HLA alleles at a false discovery rate of 0.05. In both the original and validation cohorts, the classifier was reported to diagnose cytomegalovirus status with high specificity and sensitivity. A cluster of highly shared sequence variants was judged likely to represent a technical artifact of the sequencing pipeline.

Library preparation used the immunoSEQ multiplex PCR assay. For the multiplex PCR, a mixture combining 60 forward primers for TCR Vbeta segments and 13 reverse primers for TCR Jbeta segments was used. The CDR3 region of rearranged TCR beta genes was amplified from genomic DNA by a multiplex PCR assay. Amplified TCR beta libraries were sequenced as 87-base-pair reads on the Illumina HiSeq System. The authors processed their data as follows. In a later analysis, 80 million or so unique TCR beta chains were counted across the 500 to 850 repertoires, and around 10 million of these chains were shared by at least two donors. A nearest-neighbor algorithm error-corrected the raw reads and collapsed the reads into unique sequences, merging closely related sequences to remove PCR and sequencing errors. Alignment of CDR3 sequences to IMGT reference sequences was used to assign V, D and J gene segments. Each retained sequence needed at least a six-nucleotide match to both a V gene segment and a J gene segment. A rearrangement was called productive if the CDR3 had no stop codons and remained in frame with V and J, and every other rearrangement was called non-productive. CDR3 was defined according to IMGT convention as the region running from the second conserved V-encoded cysteine to the conserved J-encoded phenylalanine. The earlier analysis of some 540 of the donors excluded any sequence lacking an unambiguous match to a single V gene segment. In an earlier analysis of about 590 of the donors, a V segment was called functional when productive rearrangements were above 56.7%, and segregating when the standard deviation between donors exceeded 5%. To diagnose cytomegalovirus status from the catalog of TCR beta chain sequences, a statistical classification framework was built. V and J gene assignment, in a later analysis, came from comparing TCR nucleotide sequences with IMGT/GENE-DB human TR gene sequences. The TCRdist pipeline was used in a later analysis to assign CDR3 sequences and most-parsimonious VDJ recombination scenarios. In a later analysis, each TCR beta chain was defined by its CDR3 amino acid sequence together with its V-gene family, and reads without a unique V-gene family were excluded. A later analysis removed roughly 590 highly shared, low-generation-probability nucleotide sequences to deal with suspected cross-contamination and a sequencing artifact. A later analysis calculated a clonal expansion index for each public chain from normalized within-repertoire ranks of inferred template counts. Generation probabilities in a later analysis came from a VDJ recombination model fitted to out-of-frame rearrangements, and those results were checked against IGoR. In a later analysis, hypergeometric tests were used to score TCR-TCR, TCR-HLA and TCR-CMV co-occurrence, with a repertoire-size bias correction applied to TCR pairs. A later analysis estimated false discovery rates by permuting HLA or CMV assignments 20 times. A later analysis grouped co-occurring TCRs with DBSCAN, adding TCRdist sequence similarity when clustering within HLA-allele-positive subsets. For co-occurrence clustering, repertoires with fewer than 30,000 or more than 120,000 public chains were excluded, along with four to six repertoires with anomalous nucleotide sharing. TCRdb retrieved this table from immuneACCESS and kept in-frame rearrangements only. Not all clones are present; in checked studies, unresolved V genes account for under half, and no reason is known for the remainder. The D gene and trimming were derived from the DNA, and the V and J assignments and clone size from that table. The sample data list more than 150,000 clones, and just under 80% of these were observed just once. The ten largest make up roughly 6.4% of the sample.

The CDR3 holds 15 amino acids from the cysteine to the phenylalanine. The kept DNA is CDR3 alone, 45 bases in frame from the first base. Taken from the germline V gene, the CDR1 and CDR2 loops are SQVTM and ANQGSEA. V is pruned by 2 bases and J by 2 bases, leaving 4 bases of the junction without a gene match. The cohort was made up of several hundred healthy bone marrow donors. At the time of sampling, all cohort members were nominally healthy, though unrecorded immune exposures were likely present. The donor tested CMV seropositive and was one of the 289 seropositive cohort members. A peripheral blood sample was collected from each donor, and TCR beta sequencing was performed on peripheral blood mononuclear cells. Genomic DNA was extracted from the blood cell samples with the Qiagen DNeasy Blood Extraction Kit.

The TCR was taken from a woman aged 35 to 49 in good health and CMV-seropositive. Sequencing input: PBMCs. The sequence joins TRBV29-1 to TRBJ2-7, with TRBD2 identical over 12 junction bases. The DNA sequence is TGCAGCGTTGAATTGCCTAGCGGGGGGGCCTACGAGCAGTACTTC. Its translation is CSVELPSGGAYEQYF.